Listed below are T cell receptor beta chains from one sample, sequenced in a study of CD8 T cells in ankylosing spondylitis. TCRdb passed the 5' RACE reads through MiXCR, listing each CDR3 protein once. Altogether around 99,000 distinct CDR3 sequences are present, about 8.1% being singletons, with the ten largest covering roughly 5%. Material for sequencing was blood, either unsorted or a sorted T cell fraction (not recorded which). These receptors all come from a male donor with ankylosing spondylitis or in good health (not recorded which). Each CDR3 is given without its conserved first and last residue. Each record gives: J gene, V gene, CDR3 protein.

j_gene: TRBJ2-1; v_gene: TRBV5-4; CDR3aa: ASSSAANINEQF
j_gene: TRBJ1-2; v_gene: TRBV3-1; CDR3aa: ASSQSPIVYGYT
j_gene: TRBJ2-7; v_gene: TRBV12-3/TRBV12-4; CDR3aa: ASSLGQGGPSYEQY
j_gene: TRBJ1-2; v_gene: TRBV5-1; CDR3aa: ASRLEVGSVRDDGYT
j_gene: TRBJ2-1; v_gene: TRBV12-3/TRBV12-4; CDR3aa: ASSFRRGGLDEQF
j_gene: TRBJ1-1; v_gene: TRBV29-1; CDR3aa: SPRKELGTEAF
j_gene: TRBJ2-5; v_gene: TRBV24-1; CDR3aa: ATSDRDSNRETQY
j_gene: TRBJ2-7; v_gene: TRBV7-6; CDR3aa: ASSLEDDRVWEQY
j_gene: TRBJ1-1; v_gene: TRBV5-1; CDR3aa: ASSLGRGNTEAF
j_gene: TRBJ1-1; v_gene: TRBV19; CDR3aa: ASRKRENTEAF
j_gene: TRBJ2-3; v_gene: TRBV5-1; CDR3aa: ASSLLSGTDTQY
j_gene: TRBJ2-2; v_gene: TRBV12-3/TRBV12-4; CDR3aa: ASSLITGPNTGELF
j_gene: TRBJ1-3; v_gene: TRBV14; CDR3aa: ASSQNRGSRNTIY
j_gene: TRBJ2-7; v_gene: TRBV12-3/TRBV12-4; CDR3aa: ASSQTSPYEQY
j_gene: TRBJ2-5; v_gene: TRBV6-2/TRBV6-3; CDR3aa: ASSSGETY
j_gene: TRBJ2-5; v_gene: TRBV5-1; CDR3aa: ASSLPGQLQETQY
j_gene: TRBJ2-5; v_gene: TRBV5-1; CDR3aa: ASSEGNGRQETQY